The 7 T cell receptor beta chains reported below all come from one sample, sequenced in a study of blood T cell repertoires in COVID-19 (TCRdb year 2020). Library generation was performed with the immunoSEQ multiplex PCR assay. This is the immuneACCESS table as TCRdb keeps it, with only in-frame sequences that have V and J called. A part of the clones is gone; compared with another copy, unresolved V genes explain less than half, and the rest is unexplained. The sample table lists 150,000 to 200,000 clones, more than 90% of them with a count of one. The top ten constitute roughly a sixth of the sample. The sequenced material came from peripheral blood. Receptor source: a man aged 60 to 69 with active or convalescent COVID-19.

The chain carries TRBV30 and TRBJ1-2; 11 bases agree with TRBD1. The V gene end was trimmed by 0 bases and the J gene end by 8 bases; junction bases not matched to a gene: 2. Per germline, CDR1 GTSNPN and CDR2 SVGIG (reference sequence). The CDR3 loop spans 13 amino acids. CDR3: CAWSVGQGAGYTF. CDR3 nucleotide sequence: TGTGCCTGGAGTGTTGGACAGGGGGCAGGCTACACCTTC. The full variable domain, completed using reference TRBV30 and TRBJ1-2, is SQTIHQWPATLVQPVGSPLSLECTVEGTSNPNLYWYRQAAGRGLQLLFYSVGIGQISSEVPQNLSASRPQDRQFILSSKKLLLSDSGFYLCAWSVGQGAGYTFGSGTRLTVV.

DNA of the CDR3: TGTGCAAGTCGCCTTAAGACCCCAGGACTGTTTTTT. It codes for CASRLKTPGLFF. The chain employs TRBV12-2 and TRBJ1-4; TRBD1, as called in the table, went unchecked against the DNA. TRBV12-2 is listed as a pseudogene. The CDR3 sequence is 12 residues long.

The J gene is TRBJ2-7, the V gene TRBV11-2; D gene uncertain. The V gene's germline CDR1 is SGHAT and CDR2 FQNNGV. V lost 5 bases and J lost 6, with 20 bases in between. The CDR3 runs 15 residues. This CDR3 is CASSPWYLVVSEQYF. CDR3 in DNA: TGTGCCAGCAGCCCTTGGTACCTAGTCGTTTCCGAGCAGTACTTC.

The chain couples TRBV19 to TRBJ2-2; D remains ambiguous. In germline, CDR1 is LNHDA, CDR2 SQIVND (reference sequence). CDR3 length equals 13 residues. V was trimmed by 0 bases and J by 3 bases, leaving 2 bases between them. DNA of the CDR3: TGTGCCAGTAGTATAGACTACACCGGGGAGCTGTTTTTT. Translation: CASSIDYTGELFF.

The chain is built from TRBV6-1 and TRBJ2-1, with D perhaps TRBD2 (5 bases). There are 16 residues in the CDR3. V lost 3 bases and J lost 7, with 19 bases in between. CDR1 MNHNS and CDR2 SASEGT come from the germline V gene. For the CDR3, the DNA is TGTGCCAGCAGTGATTTTGCGGGCTTTCCTGGAAATGAGCAGTTCTTC. It encodes CASSDFAGFPGNEQFF.

The chain is built from TRBV4-1 and TRBJ2-7; 7 bases match TRBD1. The germline CDR1 and CDR2 sequences are MGHRA and YSYEKL. This CDR3 is 16 amino acids long. V shed 0 bases and J 4 bases; nucleotides not matched to a gene: 9. The CDR3 DNA follows: TGCGCCAGCAGCCAAGAGGCGAGACAGGGTTTTTACGAGCAGTACTTC. Translated, it gives CASSQEARQGFYEQYF.

This clone was counted once. The chain employs TRBV10-3 and TRBJ1-2, with 8 positions matching TRBD1. Trimming cost V 6 bases and J 0 bases; bases outside gene matches: 3. This CDR3 is 14 amino acids long. From germline, CDR1 is ENHRY and CDR2 SYGVKD. CDR3 loop: CAIRGTGANYGYTF. The CDR3 DNA follows: TGTGCCATCAGGGGGACAGGAGCTAACTATGGCTACACCTTC.